The clone carrying this T cell receptor (beta chain) was recorded a few times. This entry is derived from a study of T-cell reconstitution after alpha-beta-depleted transplantation in children. V was clipped by 4 bases and J by 5 bases, with 17 bases between them. The CDR3 spans 15 residues. Germline values: CDR1 MNHEY, CDR2 SMNVEV (reference sequence). Library preparation (for TCRbeta) was performed with unique molecular identifiers. TCRdb ran MiXCR on the PCR reads and lists one entry per CDR3 protein. The sample holds 500,000 to 650,000 distinct CDR3 sequences, 13% seen once. This specimen was PBMCs, mostly from graft donor cells, taken 360 days after TCRalphabeta/CD19-depleted stem cell transplant. The chain employs TRBV27 and TRBJ2-5; maybe TRBD1 (6 bases). The clonotype originates from a male patient between 5 and 17 years old who had a stem cell transplant for acute myeloid leukemia, so the T cells may come from the graft donor. The CDR3 bases are TGTGCCAGCAGTTCCCTGGCAGGGGCACGGGAGACCCAGTACTTC. This codes for CASSSLAGARETQYF.